This T cell receptor beta chain is drawn from a study of identical twins. In its sample, this clonotype was seen a few times. MiXCR, run by TCRdb on the 5' RACE reads, gives a single entry per CDR3 protein. The data contain 500,000 or so distinct CDR3 sequences, less than 25% of them seen just once; the ten biggest clones take up about 0.91%. Per the germline V gene, CDR1 is DFQATT and CDR2 is SNEGSKA (reference sequence). The CDR3 runs 15 residues. V shed 4 bases and J shed 2 bases, with 15 bases lying between them. The same sample was also used in a study of T cells expressing NK-cell markers.

The gene calls are TRBV20-1 and TRBJ1-5; no firm D call. The TCR was taken from a young woman in good health. The sample taken for sequencing was CD4+ T cells sorted from blood. CDR3 coding DNA: TGCAGTGCTATACGCGACGGGTTGGGCAATCAGCCCCAGCATTTT. Translated: CSAIRDGLGNQPQHF.